This T cell receptor beta chain was obtained from a study of blood T cell repertoires in COVID-19. In germline, CDR1 is MDHEN, CDR2 SYDVKM. CDR3 length: 11 residues. Trimming removed 6 bases at V and 8 bases at J, with 10 bases between. The method was immunoSEQ multiplex PCR; TCRdb's version includes in-frame clones alone and lacks a portion of them. The sample includes roughly 70,000 clones, less than 95% seen only once; the top ten take approximately 4.8%. This sequence joins TRBV28 and TRBJ1-1; D call uncertain. Sequencing was carried out using peripheral blood. This TCR derives from a woman in her fifties or sixties with active COVID-19. CDR3 sequence: CASRLAEEAFF. CDR3 nucleotides: TGTGCCAGCAGACTAGCGGAAGAAGCTTTCTTT.